Each of the 4 T cell receptor beta chains below was sequenced from the same sample in a study of PD-1 and CTLA-4 blockade in melanoma. Profiling relied on immunoSEQ multiplex PCR, and the TCRdb table lists in-frame clones only, not all of them. This table holds some 33,000 clones, roughly nine tenths found once. Here the sequenced sample was CD8+ T cells from peripheral blood, taken from a patient given anti-PD-1 treatment. The receptors derive from a human donor with melanoma.

This clone was observed once. The chain employs TRBV6-2 or TRBV6-3 and TRBJ2-3, with D unresolved. The CDR3 totals 12 residues. Trimming pared 2 bases from V and 4 bases from J, leaving 4 bases between. Germline V gives CDR1 MNHEY, CDR2 SVGEGT. In nucleotides, the CDR3 is TGTGCCAGCAGTTACCCTCCAGATACGCAGTATTTT. This encodes CASSYPPDTQYF.

The rearrangement uses TRBV10-3 and TRBJ1-1, with D hard to call. V lost 8 bases and J lost 4, with 17 bases in between. Germline loops: CDR1 ENHRY, CDR2 SYGVKD. This CDR3 comprises 14 residues. The CDR3, as DNA: TGTGCCATCGGTGGACCGCCGACTGGCACTGAAGCTTTCTTT. The encoded protein is CAIGGPPTGTEAFF.

The genes are TRBV7-9 and TRBJ2-7, with D perhaps being TRBD1 or TRBD2 (5 bases each). CDR1 is SEHNR and CDR2 is FQNEAQ in the germline V gene (reference sequence). V lost 5 bases to trimming and J lost 4 bases, with 9 bases between them. The CDR3 is made up of 12 amino acids. As DNA, the CDR3 is TGTGCCAGCAGCATTGGGGGATACGAGCAGTACTTC. It codes for CASSIGGYEQYF.

This chain links TRBV5-4 with TRBJ1-5, with D unresolved. Trimming shortened V by 2 bases and J by 4 bases, and 7 bases separated the two germline ends. The CDR3 is 13 residues long. Germline CDR1 is SGHNT and CDR2 is YYREEE (reference sequence). The CDR3 reads CASSFGLNQPQHF. The CDR3 coding sequence is TGTGCCAGCAGCTTCGGTCTGAATCAGCCCCAGCATTTT.